This T cell receptor (beta chain) appears in the sequencing data of a study of cytomegalovirus exposure and HLA in healthy donors. Vbeta (60) and Jbeta (13) primers were used in the PCR. The method was immunoSEQ multiplex PCR; TCRdb's version includes in-frame clones alone and lacks a portion of them. The profile covers around 230,000 clones, with around 84% appearing a single time and roughly 0.26% taken by the ten largest. CDR1 and CDR2 (germline): GTSNPN, SVGIG (reference sequence). The CDR3 extends over 14 amino acids. V lost 2 bases to trimming and J lost 8 bases, with 18 bases between them. This rearrangement joins TRBV30 to TRBJ1-2; D is possibly TRBD1 (6 bases). The receptor was derived from a girl aged 2 to 10 in good health and CMV-seronegative. The specimen was PBMCs. CDR3: CAWSSMIEGEGYTF. The DNA for the CDR3 is TGTGCCTGGAGTAGTATGATAGAGGGGGAAGGCTACACCTTC.